Below, 30 T cell receptor beta chains from the same sample are listed, as sequenced in a study of tumor-infiltrating lymphocytes in primary liver carcinoma (dated by TCRdb to the late 2010s). Total RNA and DNA were co-extracted without cell sorting from 20-30 mg of bulk tissue using the AllPrep DNA/RNA mini kit. Sequencing used an Illumina HiSeq 2500. Using a constant-region primer and ProtoScript II reverse transcriptase, TCRbeta-specific cDNA was reverse-transcribed from around 520 ng total RNA. The TCRbeta libraries were prepared through three rounds of nested multiplex PCR following a slightly modified ARM-PCR procedure. The first two PCR rounds used multiplex TRBV1-TRBV30 forward primers with a Cbeta reverse primer, each for 10 to 11 cycles. TCRdb itself trimmed the public reads at Q25 with fastp, ran MiXCR and retained productive beta chains. Rows with a matching CDR3 protein are joined into one entry that keeps the most common DNA and genes. The sample contains about 50,000 distinct CDR3 sequences, around 77% of them found a single time. The ten largest clonotypes hold roughly a quarter of the sample.

What was sequenced was liver tumor tissue from sampling region 5. Per the publication, the cell subset or site label means: tumor region T5, tumor centre. These receptors were obtained from a man aged 40-50 years with primary liver carcinoma and hepatitis B virus infection.

This clonotype was detected only once. The chain is built from TRBV11-1 and TRBJ2-4, with 9 bases lining up with TRBD2. CDR1 is SGHAT, CDR2 FQDESV, per germline (reference sequence). This CDR3 has 17 amino acids. CDR3 coding DNA: TGTAACAGCGGCTTTCCCGGGACTAGCAGGACCAAAAACATTCAGTACTTC. It yields the protein CNSGFPGTSRTKNIQYF.

This clonotype was seen once. The junction departs from the called germline gene at one end, perhaps through a read error. This sequence joins TRBV11-2 and TRBJ2-5; 9 bases are a match to TRBD1. Germline V gene sequence: CDR1 SGHAT, CDR2 FQNNGV. There are 15 residues in the CDR3. The CDR3 nucleotides read TGTGCCAGCAGATCGGGACAGGGACCCCAAGAAACCCAGTACTTC. Protein sequence: CASRSGQGPQETQYF.

Remarks on this clonotype: Lacking the conserved final phenylalanine or tryptophan, this CDR3 likely reflects a read error. The J gene is TRBJ2-1, the V gene TRBV11-3; D perhaps matches TRBD1 (5 bases). Trimming cost V 10 bases and J 5 bases, with 15 bases left between them. Germline loops: CDR1 SGHNT, CDR2 YENEEA. The CDR3 loop spans 13 amino acids. CDR3: CANRLDENNEQFI. The CDR3 region has the DNA TGTGCCAACAGGTTAGATGAGAACAATGAGCAGTTCATC.

Note on this clonotype: One end of the junction fails to match germline, which may point to a read error. The rearrangement uses TRBV28 and TRBJ1-1; the D gene is possibly TRBD1 (6 bases). The length of the CDR3 is 17 residues. The germline CDR1 and CDR2 sequences are MDHEN and SYDVKM. DNA for the CDR3: TGTGCCAGTAGTATAACCCCACAGGGAGGAGCAGGAACTGAACCTTTCTTT. It translates to CASSITPQGGAGTEPFF.

On this clonotype itself: One end of the junction fails to match germline, which may point to a read error. The chain uses TRBV12-3 or TRBV12-4 and TRBJ2-5; D is uncertain. The CDR3 has 13 amino acids. In DNA, the CDR3 is TGTGTCAGCAGATCAGGTTCCCCAGAGACCCAGTACTTC. Encoded protein: CVSRSGSPETQYF.

Turning to this clonotype: Relative to the germline gene, one junction end is altered; a read error may explain this. CDR3 protein: CASSLDGGGVKSIRYF. CDR3 DNA sequence: TGTGCCAGCAGCTTAGATGGGGGGGGCGTGAAGAGCATTCGGTACTTC. The genes are TRBV7-2 and TRBJ2-4, with D possibly being TRBD2 (7 bases). Germline CDR1 is SGHTA and CDR2 is FQGNSA. CDR3 size: 16 residues. Filled out from reference TRBV7-2 and TRBJ2-4, the complete variable domain reads GAGVSQSPSNKVTEKGKDVELRCDPISGHTALYWYRQSLGQGLEFLIYFQGNSAPDKSGLPSDRFSAERTGGSVSTLTIQRTQQEDSAVYLCASSLDGGGVKSIRYFGAGTRLSVL.

To note about this clonotype: Compared with germline, one end of the junction differs, possibly owing to a read error. The V and J genes are TRBV11-1 and TRBJ2-4, with 12 positions matching TRBD2. The CDR3 length is 17 residues. Germline lookup yields CDR1 SGHAT and CDR2 FQDESV (reference sequence). This CDR3 is CAISFPGTSGSKNIQYF. The CDR3 nucleotides read TGTGCCATCAGCTTCCCCGGGACTAGCGGGTCCAAAAACATTCAGTACTTT.

The V and J genes are TRBV5-8 and TRBJ1-1, with no clear D. The CDR3 is 18 residues long. Germline CDR1 SGHTS, CDR2 YDEGEE. Between the trimmed V and J ends, which lost 7 bases and 1 base, there was a span of 26 bases. The CDR3: CASGSSGTLRGSNTEAFF. The CDR3, as DNA: TGTGCCAGCGGCTCCTCAGGCACCCTGAGAGGTTCGAACACTGAAGCTTTCTTT.

To note about this clonotype: No conserved phenylalanine or tryptophan is present at the end of the CDR3, so a read error is the likely explanation. The DNA is omitted, as the CDR3 cannot be located on it reliably, and the CDR3 follows TCRdb's listing. The chain carries TRBV7-8 and TRBJ2-7. CDR1 and CDR2 (germline): SGHVS, FQNEAQ. The CDR3 is 15 amino acids long, termini counted. CDR3 in amino acids: CASSRGPDRSYERYL.

Regarding this clonotype: One end of the junction is discordant with germline, which a read error may explain. The J gene is TRBJ2-1, the V gene TRBV6-5, with D unclear. The CDR3 is made up of 14 amino acids. The germline V gene has CDR1 MNHEY and CDR2 SVGAGI. In nucleotides, the CDR3 is TGTGCCATCAGTCTACTGGGGTACTACAATGAGCAGTTCTTC. Encoded protein: CAISLLGYYNEQFF.

As regards this clonotype: This CDR3 fails to terminate in the conserved phenylalanine or tryptophan, so it likely reflects a read error. No DNA is shown, since the ends of the CDR3 on it are uncertain; the CDR3 is the one TCRdb lists. The chain has TRBV7-8 and TRBJ1-1; the table calls TRBD1, which could not be checked here. From germline, CDR1 is SGHVS and CDR2 FQNEAQ. Termini included, the CDR3 measures 15 amino acids. CDR3 amino acids: CANRDRGYRDTEVFL.

This clonotype was counted only a few times. The germline gene is not matched at one end of the junction; a read error may be the cause. The J gene is TRBJ2-5, the V gene TRBV12-3 or TRBV12-4; D may correspond to TRBD1 or TRBD2 (7 bases each). The CDR3 length is 13 residues. The CDR3 loop is CASSRSGTETKFF. The CDR3 nucleotides are TGTGCCAGTAGCCGAAGCGGGACAGAGACCAAGTTCTTC.

The table lists this clonotype with a count of one. Germline and junction disagree at one end, which may indicate a read error. The gene calls are TRBV11-2 and TRBJ2-5; TRBD1 might be the D (6 bases). The CDR3 loop spans 15 amino acids. CDR1 and CDR2 from the germline V gene are SGHAT and FQNNGV. CDR3 in amino acids: CASSSGHGPQEIQYF. The CDR3 DNA sequence: TGTGCCAGCAGCTCGGGACATGGACCCCAAGAGATCCAGTACTTC.

The chain carries TRBV11-2 and TRBJ2-5, with 9 bases aligning to TRBD2. The CDR3 totals 17 residues. J lost 5 bases, V lost 8 bases, and 18 bases had no gene match. Germline V gene lookup returns CDR1 SGHAT and CDR2 FQNNGV. The CDR3 protein is CASCLKLAGDSSETQYF. Written as DNA, the CDR3 is TGTGCCAGCTGTTTAAAACTAGCGGGTGACTCGAGCGAGACCCAGTACTTC.

As to this clonotype: Since no conserved phenylalanine or tryptophan closes the CDR3, a read error is the likely cause. The rearrangement uses TRBV6-6 and TRBJ2-3; 10 bases match TRBD2. The CDR3 contains 18 residues. Germline CDR1 is MNHNY and CDR2 is SVGAGI (reference sequence). The CDR3 loop reads CASSTGTSERVLPDTQYL. The DNA for the CDR3 is TGTGCCAGCAGCACCGGGACTAGCGAGAGGGTCCTCCCGGATACTCAGTATCTT.

As to this clonotype: With a much larger clone just one base away, this may be a read error. The chain employs TRBV7-2 and TRBJ2-3, with D perhaps matching TRBD1 (6 bases). Germline V gene sequence: CDR1 SGHTA, CDR2 FQGNSA. The CDR3 sequence is 13 residues long. Between the trimmed V and J ends, which lost 4 bases and 3 bases, there was a span of 8 bases. The CDR3 is CASSWTETDTQYF. The CDR3 DNA is TGTGCCAGCAGCTGGACAGAGACAGATACGCAGTATTTT.

Concerning this clonotype: At one boundary the junction diverges from the germline segment, which might be a read error. V and J are TRBV30 and TRBJ2-1; D gene unclear. The CDR3 is 15 amino acids. CDR1 GTSNPN and CDR2 SVGIG come from the germline V gene (reference sequence). The CDR3 nucleotides are TGTACCTGGAGTGTAGGCGATGGCTCCTACAATGAGCAGTTCTTC. It encodes CTWSVGDGSYNEQFF.

As for this clonotype: A read error is likely, as this CDR3 ends without the conserved phenylalanine or tryptophan. This sequence joins TRBV12-3 or TRBV12-4 and TRBJ1-6; no reliable D call. CDR3 length: 13 amino acids. For the CDR3, the DNA is TGTGCCAGCCGCGCCCGGGCGAATTCACACCTCCACTCT. This sequence encodes CASRARANSHLHS.

There are many counts of this clonotype. A clone one base away is much larger, so this may be a read error. The conserved closing phenylalanine or tryptophan is absent in this CDR3, likely reflecting a read error. This chain joins TRBV29-1 and TRBJ2-2, with TRBD2 as a possible D gene (5 bases). Germline CDR1 reads SQVTM; CDR2 reads ANQGSEA. V was pared by 4 bases and J by 5 bases, with 17 bases between. The CDR3 is 15 amino acids. This CDR3 is CSVAGSVGRTGELFS. The CDR3 DNA sequence: TGCAGCGTTGCGGGGAGTGTAGGGCGAACCGGGGAGCTGTTTTCT.

The CDR3 sequence: CACNLDTPTGAGELFF. CDR3 nucleotides: TGCGCCTGCAACTTGGACACCCCAACGGGAGCCGGGGAGCTGTTTTTT. The rearrangement joins TRBV5-1 to TRBJ2-2, with D possibly being TRBD2 (6 bases). The V gene lost 10 bases and the J gene lost 6 bases, with 25 bases spanning the gap. Germline V gene data show CDR1 as SGHRS and CDR2 as YFSETQ. The CDR3 has 16 amino acids. The full variable domain, its missing parts supplied by reference TRBV5-1 and TRBJ2-2, is KAGVTQTPRYLIKTRGQQVTLSCSPISGHRSVSWYQQTPGQGLQFLFEYFSETQRNKGNFPGRFSGRQFSNSRSEMNVSTLELGDSALYLCACNLDTPTGAGELFFGEGSRLTVL.

This clonotype was observed a few times. The junction does not match germline at one end; this may be a read error. The V call is TRBV10-3, the J call TRBJ2-3, with 7 positions matching TRBD2. The CDR3 loop spans 18 amino acids. CDR1 and CDR2 from the germline V gene are ENHRY and SYGVKD. For the CDR3, the DNA is TGTGCCATCAGTGAGTCTCTAGAGGGAGGGCCCCGCACAGACACGCAGTATTTT. Encoded protein: CAISESLEGGPRTDTQYF.

Concerning this clonotype itself: One end of the junction does not line up with germline, which may come from a read error. CDR3 sequence (DNA): TGTGCCAGCAGCCAAGAATTTTTTTTCGGGTACGAAAAAGTGTTTTTT. The encoded protein is CASSQEFFFGYEKVFF. This sequence joins TRBV14 and TRBJ1-4; D unresolved. The CDR3 is 16 amino acids. The germline V gene has CDR1 SGHDN and CDR2 FVKESK.

As to this clonotype: As the CDR3 is not closed by the conserved phenylalanine or tryptophan, this likely results from a read error. The rearrangement links TRBV6-2 or TRBV6-3 to TRBJ2-7; tentative D call: TRBD2 (5 bases). CDR3 length: 16 residues. V was clipped by 6 bases and J by 1 base, with 19 bases between them. Germline values: CDR1 MNHEY, CDR2 SVGEGT. CDR3 region: CASSYPSIDYSYEQYL. Written as DNA, the CDR3 is TGTGCCAGCAGCTACCCGAGTATCGACTATTCCTACGAGCAGTACCTC.

A note on this clonotype: Compared with germline, one end of the junction differs, possibly owing to a read error. This chain joins TRBV11-2 and TRBJ2-5; the match to TRBD1 covers 9 bases. CDR3 length equals 15 residues. The germline V gene encodes CDR1 SGHAT and CDR2 FQNNGV. DNA for the CDR3: TGTGCCAGTAGCTCGGGACAGGGATCCCGAGGGACCCAGTACTTC. This encodes CASSSGQGSRGTQYF.

As to this clonotype: Just one base apart from a much larger clone, this may be a read error. This rearrangement joins TRBV24-1 to TRBJ2-3, with a possible D match to TRBD2 (5 bases). Germline values: CDR1 KGHDR, CDR2 SFDVKD. V was clipped by 3 bases and J by 2 bases, with 17 bases between them. CDR3 length: 17 amino acids. The CDR3 loop is CATSDVPSWRNTDTQYF. The CDR3 DNA reads TGTGCCACCAGTGATGTACCTAGCTGGAGAAACACAGATACGCAGTATTTT.

In the case of this clonotype: Here the CDR3 omits its conserved ending phenylalanine or tryptophan, so a read error is the likely source. The CDR3 reads CASGLQGVDTQYS. The CDR3 bases are TGTGCCAGCGGATTACAGGGGGTAGATACGCAGTATTCT. V usage is TRBV28 and J usage is TRBJ2-3, with 8 bases that match TRBD1. Germline CDR1 and CDR2: MDHEN and SYDVKM. V shed 8 bases and J 5 bases; nucleotides not matched to a gene: 6. CDR3 length equals 13 residues.

This clonotype was seen at least ten times. V is TRBV9 and J is TRBJ2-2; 11 bases fit TRBD2. Germline loops: CDR1 SGDLS, CDR2 YYNGEE. This CDR3 region has 15 residues. V lost 5 bases, J lost 4 bases, and 4 bases stayed unmatched. CDR3 sequence: CASRPTSGSTGELFF. The CDR3 DNA sequence: TGTGCCAGCAGGCCTACTAGCGGGAGCACCGGGGAGCTGTTTTTT.

As to this clonotype: Relative to the germline gene, one junction end is altered; a read error may explain this. The V call is TRBV14, the J call TRBJ2-3; D gene ambiguous. Per the germline V gene, CDR1 is SGHDN and CDR2 is FVKESK. The CDR3 contains 13 residues. Here the CDR3 DNA reads TGTGCCATCAGCCAAGACGGCGTAGATACGCAGTATTTT. It is translated as CAISQDGVDTQYF.

V usage is TRBV5-1 and J usage is TRBJ2-1, with a tentative D call TRBD2 (5 bases). V lost 5 bases, J lost 4 bases, and 16 bases lay in between. Germline V gives CDR1 SGHRS, CDR2 YFSETQ. This CDR3 has 15 residues. This CDR3 reads CASRAQTNAYNEQFF. CDR3 bases: TGCGCCAGCAGGGCTCAGACTAATGCTTACAATGAGCAGTTCTTC.

Comment on this clonotype: Germline is not matched at one junction end, which may reflect a read error. The chain combines TRBV6-1 with TRBJ2-1, with D possibly matching TRBD1 (5 bases). This CDR3 has 16 amino acids. The germline CDR1 and CDR2 sequences are MNHNS and SASEGT. The CDR3 region is CASSDRTISSYNGQFF. DNA of the CDR3: TGTGCCAGCAGTGACCGGACAATAAGCTCCTACAATGGGCAGTTCTTC.